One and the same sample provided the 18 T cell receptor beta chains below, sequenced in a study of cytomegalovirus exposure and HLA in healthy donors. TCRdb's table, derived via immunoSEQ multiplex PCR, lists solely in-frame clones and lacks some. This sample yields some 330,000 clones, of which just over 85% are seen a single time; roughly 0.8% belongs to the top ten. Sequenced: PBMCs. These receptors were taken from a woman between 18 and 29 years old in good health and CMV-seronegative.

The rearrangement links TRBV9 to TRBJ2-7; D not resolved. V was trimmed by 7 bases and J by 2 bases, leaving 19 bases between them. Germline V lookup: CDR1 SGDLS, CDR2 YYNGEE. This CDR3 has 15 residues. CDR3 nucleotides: TGTGCCAGCGCCCCCGGCCGCGGCCTTGCCTACGAGCAGTACTTC. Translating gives CASAPGRGLAYEQYF.

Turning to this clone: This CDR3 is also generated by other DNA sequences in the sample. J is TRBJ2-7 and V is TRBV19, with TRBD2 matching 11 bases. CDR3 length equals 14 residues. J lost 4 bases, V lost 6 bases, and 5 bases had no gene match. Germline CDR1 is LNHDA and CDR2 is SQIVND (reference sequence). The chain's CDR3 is CASSRGLAAYEQYF. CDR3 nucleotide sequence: TGTGCCAGTAGCCGGGGACTAGCGGCATACGAGCAGTACTTC.

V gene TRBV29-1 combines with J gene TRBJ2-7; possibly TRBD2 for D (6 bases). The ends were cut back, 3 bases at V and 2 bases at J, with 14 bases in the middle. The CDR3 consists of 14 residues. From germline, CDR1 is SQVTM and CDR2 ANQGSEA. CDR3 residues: CSVEGGGSTYEQYF. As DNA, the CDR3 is TGCAGCGTTGAGGGAGGCGGCAGCACCTACGAGCAGTACTTC.

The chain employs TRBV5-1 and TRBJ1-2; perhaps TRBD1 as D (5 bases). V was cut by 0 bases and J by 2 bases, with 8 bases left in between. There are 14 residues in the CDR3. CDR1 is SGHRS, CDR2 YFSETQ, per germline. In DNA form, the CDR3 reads TGCGCCAGCAGCTTGGCCCCAGGGAACTATGGCTACACCTTC. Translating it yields CASSLAPGNYGYTF.

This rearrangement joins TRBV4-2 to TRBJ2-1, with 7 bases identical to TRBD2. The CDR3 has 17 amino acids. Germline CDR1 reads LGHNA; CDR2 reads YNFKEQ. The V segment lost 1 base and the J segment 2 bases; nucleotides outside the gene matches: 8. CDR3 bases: TGTGCCAGCAGCCAAGGGTTGGGCGGGAGCACCTACAATGAGCAGTTCTTC. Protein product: CASSQGLGGSTYNEQFF.

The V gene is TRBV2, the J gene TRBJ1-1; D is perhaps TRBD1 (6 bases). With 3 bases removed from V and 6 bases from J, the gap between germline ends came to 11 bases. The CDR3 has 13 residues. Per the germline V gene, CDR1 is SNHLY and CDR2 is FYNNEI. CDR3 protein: CASSEWGQAEAFF. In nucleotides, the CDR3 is TGTGCCAGCAGTGAGTGGGGGCAGGCTGAAGCTTTCTTT.

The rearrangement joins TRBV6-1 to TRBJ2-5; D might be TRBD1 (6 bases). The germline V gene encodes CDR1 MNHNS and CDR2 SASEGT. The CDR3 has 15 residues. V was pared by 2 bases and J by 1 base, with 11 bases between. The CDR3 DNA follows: TGTGCCAGCAGTGAAAACAGGGTGGGCCAAGAGACCCAGTACTTC. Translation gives CASSENRVGQETQYF.

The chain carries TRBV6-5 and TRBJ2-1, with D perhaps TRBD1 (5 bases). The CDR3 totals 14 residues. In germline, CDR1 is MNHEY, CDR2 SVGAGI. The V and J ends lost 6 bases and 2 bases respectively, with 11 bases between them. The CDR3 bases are TGTGCCAGCAGACCTCAGACAGCCTACAATGAGCAGTTCTTC. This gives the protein CASRPQTAYNEQFF.

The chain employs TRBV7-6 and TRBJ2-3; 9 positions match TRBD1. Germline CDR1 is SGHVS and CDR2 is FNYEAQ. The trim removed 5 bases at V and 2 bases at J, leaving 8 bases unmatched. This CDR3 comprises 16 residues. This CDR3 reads CASSLLDRGYTDTQYF. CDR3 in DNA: TGTGCCAGCAGCCTTCTCGACAGGGGGTACACAGATACGCAGTATTTT.

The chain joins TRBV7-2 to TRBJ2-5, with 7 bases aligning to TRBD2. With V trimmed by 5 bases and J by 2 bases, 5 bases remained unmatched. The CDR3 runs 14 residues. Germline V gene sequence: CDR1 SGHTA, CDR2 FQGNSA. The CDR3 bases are TGTGCCAGCAGCGTGGGGGGAGGGCAAGAGACCCAGTACTTC. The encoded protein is CASSVGGGQETQYF.

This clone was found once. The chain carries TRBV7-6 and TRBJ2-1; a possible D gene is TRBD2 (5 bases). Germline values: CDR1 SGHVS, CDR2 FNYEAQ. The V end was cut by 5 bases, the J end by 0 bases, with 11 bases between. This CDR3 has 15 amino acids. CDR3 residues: CASSPSHSSYNEQFF. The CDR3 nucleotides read TGTGCCAGCAGCCCTAGCCACAGCTCCTACAATGAGCAGTTCTTC.

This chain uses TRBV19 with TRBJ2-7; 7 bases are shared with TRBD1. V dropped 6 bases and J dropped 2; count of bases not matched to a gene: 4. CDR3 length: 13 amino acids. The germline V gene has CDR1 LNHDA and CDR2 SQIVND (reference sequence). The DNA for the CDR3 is TGTGCCAGTAGAAAACAGGGGACCTACGAGCAGTACTTC. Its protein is CASRKQGTYEQYF.

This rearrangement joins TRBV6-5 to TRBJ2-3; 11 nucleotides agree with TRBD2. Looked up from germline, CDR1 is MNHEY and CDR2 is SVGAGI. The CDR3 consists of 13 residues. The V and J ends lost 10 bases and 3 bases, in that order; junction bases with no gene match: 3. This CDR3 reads CATLAGGTDTQYF. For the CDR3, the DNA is TGTGCCACCCTAGCGGGAGGAACAGATACGCAGTATTTT.

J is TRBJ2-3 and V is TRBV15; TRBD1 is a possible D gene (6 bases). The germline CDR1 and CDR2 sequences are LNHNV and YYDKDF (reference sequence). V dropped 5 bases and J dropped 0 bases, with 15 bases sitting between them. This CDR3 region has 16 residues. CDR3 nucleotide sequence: TGTGCCACCAGCGGGTCGGTGGGGGCAAGCACAGATACGCAGTATTTT. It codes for CATSGSVGASTDTQYF.

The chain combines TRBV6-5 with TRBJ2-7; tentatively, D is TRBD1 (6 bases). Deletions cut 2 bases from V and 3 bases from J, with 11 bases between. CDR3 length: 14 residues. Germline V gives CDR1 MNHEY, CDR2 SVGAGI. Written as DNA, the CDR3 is TGTGCCAGCAGTTACGACCTAGGGGGCTACGAGCAGTACTTC. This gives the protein CASSYDLGGYEQYF.

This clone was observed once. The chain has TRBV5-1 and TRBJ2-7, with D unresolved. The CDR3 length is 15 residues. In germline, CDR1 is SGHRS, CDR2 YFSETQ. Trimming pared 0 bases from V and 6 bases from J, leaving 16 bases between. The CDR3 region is CASSLVKEPLREQYF. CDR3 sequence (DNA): TGCGCCAGCAGCTTGGTAAAGGAGCCCCTCCGCGAGCAGTACTTC.

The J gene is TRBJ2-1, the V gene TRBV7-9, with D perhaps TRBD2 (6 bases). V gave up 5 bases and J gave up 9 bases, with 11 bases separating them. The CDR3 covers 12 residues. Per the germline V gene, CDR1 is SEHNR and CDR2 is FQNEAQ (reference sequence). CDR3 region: CASSERLGEQFF. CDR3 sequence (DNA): TGTGCCAGCAGCGAAAGACTAGGTGAGCAGTTCTTC. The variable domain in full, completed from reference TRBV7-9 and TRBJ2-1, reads DTGVSQNPRHKITKRGQNVTFRCDPISEHNRLYWYRQTLGQGPEFLTYFQNEAQLEKSRLLSDRFSAERPKGSFSTLEIQRTEQGDSAMYLCASSERLGEQFFGPGTRLTVL.

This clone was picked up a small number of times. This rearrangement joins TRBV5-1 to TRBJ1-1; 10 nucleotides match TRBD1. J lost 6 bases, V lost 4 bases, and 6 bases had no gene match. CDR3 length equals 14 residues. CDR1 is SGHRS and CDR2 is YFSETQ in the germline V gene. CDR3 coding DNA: TGCGCCAGCAGCACCTTAGGACAGGGGGCTGAAGCTTTCTTT. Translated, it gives CASSTLGQGAEAFF. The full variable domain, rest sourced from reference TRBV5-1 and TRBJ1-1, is KAGVTQTPRYLIKTRGQQVTLSCSPISGHRSVSWYQQTPGQGLQFLFEYFSETQRNKGNFPGRFSGRQFSNSRSEMNVSTLELGDSALYLCASSTLGQGAEAFFGQGTRLTVV.